The clone carrying this TCR beta chain occurred a few times. This record comes from a study of T cell clones after liver transplantation. The overall study: Graft-donor-reactive sequences were compared with third-party-reactive TCRbeta sequences from pre-transplant mixed lymphocyte reactions.

Germline loops: CDR1 SGHRS, CDR2 YFSETQ. V lost 4 bases and J lost 2, with 10 bases in between. The CDR3 covers 13 residues. Generated by immunoSEQ multiplex PCR, the TCRdb table keeps only in-frame clones and is missing some. The sample yields more than 95,000 clones, 80% to 85% seen once. The sample here was CD4+ T cells from blood, taken before liver transplant. The source of this sequence is a human donor who received a liver transplant. This chain uses TRBV5-1 with TRBJ2-7; perhaps TRBD2 as D (6 bases). CDR3 amino acids: CASSRENPYEQYF. The CDR3 DNA reads TGCGCCAGCAGCCGGGAGAACCCCTACGAGCAGTACTTC. Based on the CDR3 plus reference TRBV5-1 and TRBJ2-7, the full variable domain is KAGVTQTPRYLIKTRGQQVTLSCSPISGHRSVSWYQQTPGQGLQFLFEYFSETQRNKGNFPGRFSGRQFSNSRSEMNVSTLELGDSALYLCASSRENPYEQYFGPGTRLTVT.